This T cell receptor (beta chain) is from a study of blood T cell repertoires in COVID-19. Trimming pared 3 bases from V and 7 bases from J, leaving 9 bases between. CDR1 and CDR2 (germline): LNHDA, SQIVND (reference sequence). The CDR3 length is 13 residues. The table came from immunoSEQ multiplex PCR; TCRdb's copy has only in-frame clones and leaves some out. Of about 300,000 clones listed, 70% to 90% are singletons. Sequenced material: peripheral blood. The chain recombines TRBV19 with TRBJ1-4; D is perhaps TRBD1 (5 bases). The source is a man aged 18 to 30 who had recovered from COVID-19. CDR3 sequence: CASSITGFEKLFF. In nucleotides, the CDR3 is TGTGCCAGTAGTATCACAGGCTTTGAAAAACTGTTTTTT.